This TCR beta chain was recovered during a study of T cell responses to AZD1222 COVID-19 vaccine (dated by TCRdb to the early 2020s). At the level of the whole study: AZD1222 recipients with second doses at about 4 weeks or about 12 weeks were pooled, because spike-specific TCR depth and breadth did not differ between schedules. TCR sequencing covered 233 trial participants: 200 to 220 given two doses of AZD1222 and 26 given two doses of MenACWY control vaccine. Enrollment into the trials was organized by age into subgroups of 18-55, 56-69 and 70-plus years, and those subgroups contained roughly 140, 27 and 60 TCR-sequenced participants, respectively.

A remark on this clone: What this receptor recognizes is not known. Base qualities were left out, and no much larger clone turns up one base away.

The CDR3 regions of human TCRbeta chains were analyzed by immunosequencing. From the authors' description of their analysis: TCRs in the repertoires were compared against a reference library of SARS-CoV-2-specific TCRs that had been generated with the MIRA antigen-specificity platform. Breadth was defined as the fraction of unique TCRs that were SARS-CoV-2-associated. Depth was defined as the fraction of total T cells that were SARS-CoV-2-associated. Using the MIRA data, each spike-specific TCR was assigned both to the spike region to which the TCR was reactive and to a CD4 or CD8 class. Log10-transformed breadth and depth values were compared by one-way ANOVA with Sidak's multiple comparisons tests. TCRdb carries this immuneACCESS record with in-frame sequences only. Its versions omit some clonotypes, under half of them owing to an unresolved V gene in the studies checked, with the rest unexplained. V, J and clone size reflect that table, while D and trimming were determined from the DNA. Here the sample has 130,000 to 150,000 clones; about 93% occur a single time. The ten largest clonotypes hold roughly 5.5% of the sample.

The research as a whole found: The whole spike protein was spanned by vaccine-associated CD4 TCRs, and dominant responses were seen in regions 160-218 and 743-854. Because no day 14 peak-response samples were available, the repertoires could be characterized only after the peak T cell response. In the small 56-69-year group, the increase in depth fell short of significance, most likely because of low power. After two AZD1222 doses, spike-specific TCR breadth and depth were significantly higher than at day 0 and than in MenACWY recipients. Conclusions about previously exposed vaccinees were limited because only a handful of AZD1222 recipients were SARS-CoV-2 seropositive at baseline. Most participants were white British and females outnumbered males, and the authors suggested that clonal diversity may have been underestimated. Nearly half of unique spike-specific TCRs reportedly recognized epitopes outside regions mutated in the B.1.351 and B.1.1.7 variants.

The CDR3 sequence holds 13 residues, the cysteine and phenylalanine included. Of all the DNA, just the CDR3 is kept, 39 bases in frame from base 1. V is reduced by 0 bases and J by 7 bases, leaving a spacing of 9 bases between them. Reading the germline V gene gives CDR1 SGHRS and CDR2 YFSETQ. The sample's time point, from its label and the paper: baseline before first vaccination. Vaccinee samples were obtained from the UK trials COV001 and COV002, which included a single-blind randomized controlled phase 2/3 trial of AZD1222 (ChAdOx1 nCoV-19) in healthy adults. Trial participant PBMC samples were collected at day 0 and day 28 after the second dose for TCRbeta chain sequencing.

The sequences come from peripheral blood, collected on day 0 of AZD1222 vaccination. The sequence links TRBV5-1 to TRBJ2-3; the D segment cannot be called with confidence. This receptor was identified in an adult in good health. The CDR3 reads as follows: CASSLGRQNTQYF. The DNA sequence follows: TGCGCCAGCAGCTTGGGCCGACAAAATACGCAGTATTTT.